One sample yielded the 3 T cell receptor beta chains listed below, sequenced in a study of blood T cell repertoires in COVID-19. Repertoires were generated with immunoSEQ multiplex PCR, while TCRdb's copy carries only in-frame clones and drops some. The table lists about 220,000 clones, less than 90% of them singletons. The sequencing sample was made of peripheral blood. Every receptor here comes from a woman aged 60 to 75 who had recovered from COVID-19.

The V call is TRBV14, the J call TRBJ2-3, with D possibly matching TRBD1 (6 bases). Germline CDR1 is SGHDN and CDR2 is FVKESK. V was clipped by 1 base and J by 3 bases, with 17 bases between them. The length of the CDR3 is 17 residues. The CDR3: CASSQVQATGITDTQYF. As DNA, the CDR3 is TGTGCCAGCAGCCAAGTGCAGGCAACAGGGATTACAGATACGCAGTATTTT.

This chain joins TRBV19 and TRBJ1-3; the match to TRBD1 covers 9 bases. Germline CDR1 and CDR2: LNHDA and SQIVND (reference sequence). The CDR3 is 19 residues long. V was pared by 1 base and J by 1 base, with 11 bases of the junction left unmatched. The CDR3 coding sequence is TGTGCCAGTAGTATAGGTCCGGGACAGGGCCAACCTTCTGGAAACACCATATATTTT. It translates to CASSIGPGQGQPSGNTIYF.

This clone was seen only once. This sequence joins TRBV18 and TRBJ2-4, with D hard to call. Trimming removed 0 bases from V and 4 bases from J, with 13 bases in between. The V gene's germline CDR1 is KGHSH and CDR2 LQKENI. This CDR3 is 16 amino acids long. The CDR3 region is CASSPPPGLKKNIQYF. The CDR3 DNA is TGTGCCAGCTCACCACCGCCGGGTCTAAAAAAAAACATTCAGTACTTC.